These 8 T cell receptor beta chains were sequenced from one sample in a study of beta chain features in type 1 diabetes (dated by TCRdb to the late 2010s). General study outcomes and caveats: In all four CD4+ subsets, TCRB CDR3 length was moderately but significantly shorter in type 1 diabetes patients.

The method behind the library was the immunoSEQ multiplex PCR assay. The entire amount of isolated RNA was reverse transcribed using the High Capacity cDNA Reverse Transcription Kit, so the sequenced TCRB transcripts were expressed ones. Not all clones reach the TCRdb copy of this immuneACCESS table, which keeps in-frame sequences only. Checked studies attribute under half of the gap to unresolved V genes and leave the rest unexplained. This sample is represented by almost 350,000 clones; around 8.5% of them were singletons. 0.9% to 1.1% of the sample belongs to the ten largest clones. Which antigens these TCRs recognize remains unknown. Sequencing was performed on central memory CD4+ T cells from blood. The receptors stem from a man younger than 45 with type 1 diabetes.

V is TRBV7-2 and J is TRBJ1-2; the match to TRBD1 covers 7 bases. CDR1 and CDR2 (germline): SGHTA, FQGNSA. This CDR3 spans 15 amino acids. V lost 5 bases and J lost 0; bases outside the gene matches: 6. The CDR3 coding sequence is TGTGCCAGCAGCCGTGACAGGGTGCCTAACTATGGCTACACCTTC. Translated: CASSRDRVPNYGYTF.

This clone has a handful of counts. V gene TRBV4-1 combines with J gene TRBJ1-2; 8 bases match TRBD1. Germline loops: CDR1 MGHRA, CDR2 YSYEKL. The V and J ends lost 1 base and 4 bases, in that order; junction bases with no gene match: 5. The CDR3 loop spans 15 amino acids. The CDR3 region is CASSQGTGQGYGYTF. CDR3 bases: TGCGCCAGCAGCCAAGGGACAGGGCAAGGCTATGGCTACACCTTC.

The sample holds a few counts of this clone. The chain couples TRBV27 to TRBJ1-5; D is unclear. Germline CDR1 reads MNHEY; CDR2 reads SMNVEV (reference sequence). This CDR3 is built from 14 residues. The V end lost 6 bases, the J end lost 9 bases, and 18 bases lay between the germline ends. As DNA, the CDR3 is TGTGCCAGCAGGGGCCAGGAACAAACGGGGCCCCAGCATTTT. Protein: CASRGQEQTGPQHF.

This clone was recorded at least ten times. V is TRBV5-6 and J is TRBJ2-1; the D is unclear. The CDR3 length is 15 residues. Germline loops: CDR1 SGHDT, CDR2 YYEEEE. Trimming left V 3 bases short and J 0 bases short, with 10 bases between. Here the CDR3 DNA reads TGTGCCAGCAGCTGGATGGGCCCCTCCTACAATGAGCAGTTCTTC. This gives the protein CASSWMGPSYNEQFF.

The genes are TRBV12-5 and TRBJ2-1; D is possibly TRBD2 (5 bases). Germline V lookup: CDR1 LGHNT, CDR2 FRNRAP. The CDR3 is 15 amino acids. V shed 3 bases and J shed 0 bases, with 9 bases lying between them. The CDR3 sequence is CASGLGLASYNEQFF. CDR3 coding DNA: TGTGCTAGTGGTTTAGGACTGGCCTCCTACAATGAGCAGTTCTTC. Full variable domain (remainder filled in from reference TRBV12-5 and TRBJ2-1): DARVTQTPRHKVTEMGQEVTMRCQPILGHNTVFWYRQTMMQGLELLAYFRNRAPLDDSGMPKDRFSAEMPDATLATLKIQPSEPRDSAVYFCASGLGLASYNEQFFGPGTRLTVL.

The chain employs TRBV28 and TRBJ1-1; D remains ambiguous. CDR1 MDHEN and CDR2 SYDVKM come from the germline V gene. Trimming took off 10 bases at V and 0 bases at J, with 18 bases between the two ends. The CDR3 is made up of 15 amino acids. Written as DNA, the CDR3 is TGTGCCACCACCTTAACCGGGCCCGTGAACACTGAAGCTTTCTTT. This encodes CATTLTGPVNTEAFF.

This clone came up a few times. The chain uses TRBV5-1 and TRBJ1-4; weak D call: TRBD1 (6 bases). Trimming took off 2 bases at V and 2 bases at J, with 10 bases between the two ends. CDR3 size: 15 residues. Germline assignment: CDR1 SGHRS and CDR2 YFSETQ. In DNA form, the CDR3 reads TGCGCCAGCAGCTTACAGGGTAGCACTAATGAAAAACTGTTTTTT. Protein product: CASSLQGSTNEKLFF.

The chain is built from TRBV5-1 and TRBJ2-5; no reliable D call. V was trimmed by 5 bases and J by 0 bases, leaving 8 bases between them. This CDR3 spans 13 amino acids. CDR1 and CDR2 (germline): SGHRS, YFSETQ. In DNA form, the CDR3 reads TGCGCCAGCAGTACCATGTACCAAGAGACCCAGTACTTC. Translation gives CASSTMYQETQYF.